Ten or more counts support the clone carrying this T cell receptor beta chain. These data belong to a study of T cells in Graves' hyperthyroidism and ophthalmopathy. The CDR3 has 13 residues. V gave up 4 bases and J gave up 7 bases, with 14 bases separating them. Per germline, CDR1 SGHRS and CDR2 YFSETQ. Amplification yielded TCR beta CDR3 regions, with RNA transcripts as the source. First-round RT-PCR targeting the TCR CDR3 was performed with the HTBI primer set. A single record per CDR3 protein comes from TCRdb applying MiXCR to the multiplex PCR reads. The sample consists of 400,000 or so distinct CDR3 sequences, over 12% of them appearing once.

The source of this sequence is a man between 50 and 59 years old with Graves' ophthalmopathy. The rearrangement joins TRBV5-1 to TRBJ1-1, with D uncertain. The sequencing sample was made of blood. The chain's CDR3 is CASSPGGRGEAFF. The CDR3 region has the DNA TGCGCCAGCAGCCCGGGTGGCCGGGGTGAAGCTTTCTTT.